Sequencing of this TCR beta chain was carried out in a study of blood T cell repertoires in COVID-19. On the study more broadly: The origin of the acute and convalescent COVID-19 samples was the United States, Italy and Spain.

The CDR3 length is 16 residues. The germline gives CDR1 SGHRS, CDR2 YFSETQ. V shed 3 bases, J shed 2 bases, and the junction held 5 bases outside the gene matches. Per the study methods: How many nucleated cells were present was estimated from reference gene primer amplification. Assay used: immunoSEQ multiplex PCR; TCRdb lists only in-frame clones, some missing. V, J and clone size were drawn from that table, and D and trimming were deduced from the DNA. The table has roughly 65,000 clones, 75% to 85% seen once. The sequenced sample was peripheral blood. The V gene is TRBV5-1, the J gene TRBJ1-5; TRBD1 agrees at 10 bases. The receptor was isolated from a human donor in a cohort sampled during active COVID-19. The CDR3, as DNA: TGCGCCAGCAGCTGGGGGGACAGGGGTGGCAATCAGCCCCAGCATTTT. Translation: CASSWGDRGGNQPQHF.